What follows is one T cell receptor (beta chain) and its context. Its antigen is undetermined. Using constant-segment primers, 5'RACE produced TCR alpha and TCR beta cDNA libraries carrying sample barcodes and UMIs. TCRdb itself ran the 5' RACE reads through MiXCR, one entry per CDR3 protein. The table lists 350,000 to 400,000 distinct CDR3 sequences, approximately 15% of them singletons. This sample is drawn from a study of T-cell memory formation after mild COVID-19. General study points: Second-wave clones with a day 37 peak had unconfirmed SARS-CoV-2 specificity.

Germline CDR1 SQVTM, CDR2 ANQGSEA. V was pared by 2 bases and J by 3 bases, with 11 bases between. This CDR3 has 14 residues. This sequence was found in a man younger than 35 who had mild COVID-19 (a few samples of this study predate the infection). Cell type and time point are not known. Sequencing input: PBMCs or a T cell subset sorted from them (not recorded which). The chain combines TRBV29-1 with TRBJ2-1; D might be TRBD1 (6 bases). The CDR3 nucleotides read TGCAGCGTTGAAATGGCAGGGGTCTACAATGAGCAGTTCTTC. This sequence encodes CSVEMAGVYNEQFF.